This record concerns one T cell receptor beta chain sequence. The data were taken from a study of blood T cell repertoires in COVID-19. Whole-study context: Specimens from acute and convalescent COVID-19 originated in the United States, Italy and Spain. T cells, B-cell-depleted T cells, or PBMCs supplied cDNA or gDNA.

A Seattle source enrolled patients during active infection and followed them longitudinally. Germline CDR1 is LNHDA and CDR2 is SQIVND (reference sequence). The CDR3 covers 18 residues. The J segment lost 2 bases and the V segment lost 3 bases, leaving 6 bases of the junction unmatched. As originally analysed: Reference gene primer amplification in the assay estimated nucleated cell counts. Libraries were prepared by immunoSEQ multiplex PCR; TCRdb keeps only in-frame clonotypes and omits some of them. V and J calls and clone size are those listed in that table; D and trimming were worked out from the DNA. The table has a few hundred thousand clones, around nine tenths seen once.

Sequenced: peripheral blood. The receptor was isolated from a man in his forties or fifties with COVID-19, enrolled during active disease. The chain links TRBV19 to TRBJ2-3, with 15 nucleotides matching TRBD2. The CDR3 sequence: CASSMRGLAGGNTDTQYF. CDR3 nucleotides: TGTGCCAGTAGTATGAGGGGACTAGCGGGAGGCAACACAGATACGCAGTATTTT.